Listed below are T cell receptor beta chains from one sample, sequenced in a study of blood T cell repertoires in COVID-19. Generated by immunoSEQ multiplex PCR, the TCRdb table keeps only in-frame clones and is missing some. The repertoire holds tens of thousands of clones, with 83% as singletons. Sequenced input: peripheral blood. The receptors derive from a woman aged 55-75 years with acute or convalescent COVID-19. Both conserved end residues are part of each CDR3. The D gene is left open where the match is weak. Clone size is shown for a subset of rows, as once, few, many or a class of expanded clone.

>.|TRBJ1-4|TRBV7-8|.
TGTGCCAGCAGCCGGACAGCTAATGAAAAACTGTTTTTT
CASSRTANEKLFF
>.|TRBJ2-1|TRBV30|TRBD2
TGTGCCTGGAGTTCGGGACTAGCGGGGGGAAATGAGCAGTTCTTC
CAWSSGLAGGNEQFF
>.|TRBJ1-2|TRBV30|.
TGTGCCTGGAGTGTAACGGGGTTGTACACCTTC
CAWSVTGLYTF
>.|TRBJ2-4|TRBV6-6|TRBD1
TGTGCCAGCAGTCCAAGACTCCTTACGACAGGGCGATGGGCCAAAAACATTCAGTACTTC
CASSPRLLTTGRWAKNIQYF
>.|TRBJ2-2|TRBV5-1|.
TGCGCCAGCAGCCCCCCCCCGGCCGGGAGCACCGGGGAGCTGTTTTTT
CASSPPPAGSTGELFF
>.|TRBJ1-6|TRBV19|.
TGTGCCAGTAAGGGGGAGTCCCGTAATTCACCCCTCCACTTT
CASKGESRNSPLHF
>.|TRBJ2-4|TRBV5-4|.
TGTGCCAGCAGCCCGAAGGGGTTTTGGAACATTCAGTACTTC
CASSPKGFWNIQYF
>.|TRBJ2-7|TRBV29-1|TRBD2
TGCAGCGTAGTTGGGGGGGGCTACGAGCAGTACTTC
CSVVGGGYEQYF
>.|TRBJ2-2|TRBV19|TRBD1
TGTGCCAGTGTGCGACAGGGGGCTGGATCCGGGGAGCTGTTTTTT
CASVRQGAGSGELFF
>.|TRBJ2-5|TRBV25-1|TRBD1
TGTGCCAGCAGTGAATATCGAACAGGGGGAAAACAAGAGACCCAGTACTTC
CASSEYRTGGKQETQYF
>.|TRBJ1-1|TRBV5-4|TRBD1
TGTGCCAGCGGGGACAGGGTAGACACTGAAGCTTTCTTT
CASGDRVDTEAFF
>.|TRBJ2-7|TRBV5-1|TRBD1
TGCGCCAGCAGCTTGACAGGGGGCTGGTACGAGCAGTACTTC
CASSLTGGWYEQYF
>.|TRBJ2-7|TRBV5-1|TRBD2
TGCGCCAGCCGTGGTGGTAGCGGGGGACCCACGGGGGAGCAGTACTTC
CASRGGSGGPTGEQYF
>.|TRBJ2-7|TRBV5-1|.
TGCGCCAGCGCCCCTAACCCCGTACCCCACGAGCAGTACTTC
CASAPNPVPHEQYF
>.|TRBJ1-2|TRBV7-2|.
TGTGCCAGCAGCTTAGCGCGGGGGAACTATGGCTACACCTTC
CASSLARGNYGYTF
>.|TRBJ2-1|TRBV5-8|.
TGTGCCAACCCCGACACAGCCAGGGCAGGAGAGCAGTTCTTC
CANPDTARAGEQFF
>.|TRBJ2-1|TRBV7-2|TRBD2
TGTGCCAGCAGCTTAGCGTGGCTAGCGGGAGCCCATGAGCAGTTCTTC
CASSLAWLAGAHEQFF
>.|TRBJ2-7|TRBV11-3|.
TGTGCCAGCTCACTGGACAGCTCCTACGAGCAGTACTTC
CASSLDSSYEQYF
>.|TRBJ1-2|TRBV11-3|.
TGTGCCAGCAGCGCCTTGCACGCGGCCCAAGCCAACTATGGCTACACCTTC
CASSALHAAQANYGYTF
>.|TRBJ1-1|TRBV30|.
TGTGCCTGGAGTGTTTGGGGCCGCACTGAAGCTTTCTTT
CAWSVWGRTEAFF
>.|TRBJ1-2|TRBV30|.
TGTGCCTGGAACCGAGACTATGGCTACACCTTC
CAWNRDYGYTF
>.|TRBJ2-3|TRBV6-4|TRBD2
TGTGCCAGCAGTGACTCAGGACTAGCAGGCCGAGATACGCAGTATTTT
CASSDSGLAGRDTQYF
>.|TRBJ2-1|TRBV7-2|.
TGTGCCAGCAGCTTACTGCGGCCCCTACGCAATGAGCAGTTCTTC
CASSLLRPLRNEQFF
>once|TRBJ2-1|TRBV11-3|TRBD2
TGTGCCAGCAGCTTAGAGACGGGAGGGCCTTATAGCTCCTACAATGAGCAGTTCTTC
CASSLETGGPYSSYNEQFF
>.|TRBJ2-7|TRBV11-2|.
TGTGCCAGCAGCCCCACTGCAGGGAACGACGAGCAGTACTTC
CASSPTAGNDEQYF
>few|TRBJ1-5|TRBV9|TRBD1
TGTGCCAGCAGTTCGGGGACAGGGGGACAGCCCCAGCATTTT
CASSSGTGGQPQHF
>.|TRBJ1-3|TRBV19|TRBD1
TGTGCCAGTAGTATAAGGGGGCTTACTGGAAACACCATATATTTT
CASSIRGLTGNTIYF
>.|TRBJ2-5|TRBV5-4|.
TGTGCCAGCAGCATAGGGGGGGGTCGAGAGACCCAGTACTTC
CASSIGGGRETQYF
>.|TRBJ1-3|TRBV5-1|.
TGCGCCAGCAGCCCCAACCTGCGAAACTCTGGAAACACCATATATTTT
CASSPNLRNSGNTIYF
>.|TRBJ2-1|TRBV12-5|.
TGTGCTAGTGGTTTGGGCACCCTGACGGCGGATGAGCAGTTCTTC
CASGLGTLTADEQFF
>once|TRBJ2-1|TRBV4-3|TRBD2
TGCGCCAGCAGCCAAGATTTAGCGGGGGCCTACAATGAGCAGTTCTTC
CASSQDLAGAYNEQFF
>.|TRBJ2-3|TRBV11-2|.
TGTGCCAGCAGCTTAGACGGGGGAAGCACAGATACGCAGTATTTT
CASSLDGGSTDTQYF
>once|TRBJ2-7|TRBV6-5|TRBD1
TGTGCCAGCACCCTGCCCCGGGACAGGGGCGAGCAGTACTTC
CASTLPRDRGEQYF
>.|TRBJ1-3|TRBV6-5|TRBD1
TGTGCCAGCCGGGGACAGGTAAAAGGAAACACCATATATTTT
CASRGQVKGNTIYF
>few|TRBJ2-2|TRBV4-1|TRBD2
TGCGCCAGCAGCAAAAGCCGGGACTACCCCGGGGAGCTGTTTTTT
CASSKSRDYPGELFF
>.|TRBJ1-1|TRBV25-1|.
TGTGCCAGCACCGCCAGGGGTCTCATGAACACTGAAGCTTTCTTT
CASTARGLMNTEAFF
>once|TRBJ2-2|TRBV2|TRBD2
TGTGCCAGCAGTGGCGGGACTAGCGGGGTCACCGGGGAGCTGTTTTTT
CASSGGTSGVTGELFF